Listed below are T cell receptor beta chains from one sample, sequenced in a study of shared clonotypes between healthy human individuals. Measured with immunoSEQ multiplex PCR; TCRdb has only the in-frame clones, and not every one. The sample has some 1,600,000 clones; around 98% are singletons. Sequencing was carried out using naive CD4+ T cells sorted from blood. These receptors originate from a man aged 30 to 45 in good health. Each CDR3 is given with its conserved first and last residue. Fields, in order: J gene, V gene, clone size, D gene, CDR3 DNA, CDR3 protein. The D gene is left open where the match is weak. Only part of the rows carry a size: once, few, many, or a class if the clone is expanded.

TRBJ2-7	TRBV5-6	.	.	TGTGCCAGCAGCTTACTAGGCCCCCCCCTGGAGCAGTACTTC	CASSLLGPPLEQYF
TRBJ1-2	TRBV5-8	.	TRBD1	TGTGCCAGCAGCTTGTTAGTTTCGACAGGGGGCTATGGCTACACCTTC	CASSLLVSTGGYGYTF
TRBJ2-7	TRBV27	.	TRBD2	TGTGCCAGCAGTTTATTCGGGAGGGGCGCAGGAGGGGAGCAGTACTTC	CASSLFGRGAGGEQYF
TRBJ2-4	TRBV9	.	TRBD2	TGTGCCAGCAGCGTAGGTCTAGCGGGAGTCGAAAACATTCAGTACTTC	CASSVGLAGVENIQYF
TRBJ1-3	TRBV11-2	.	TRBD1	TGTGCCAGCAGCCCCATAAGGGGGCTGTCTGGAAACACCATATATTTT	CASSPIRGLSGNTIYF
TRBJ1-3	TRBV28	.	.	TGTGCCAGCAGGTCCCGAGCTGGAACTGGAAACACCATATATTTT	CASRSRAGTGNTIYF
TRBJ1-3	TRBV18	.	.	TGTGCCAGCTCACCTTGGGCAGGGAGCTCTGGAAACACCATATATTTT	CASSPWAGSSGNTIYF
TRBJ2-1	TRBV7-7	.	.	TGTGCCAGCAGCGATGGCGGTAAAGGTGAGCAGTTCTTC	CASSDGGKGEQFF
TRBJ2-2	TRBV27	once	TRBD1	TGTGCCAGCAGTTTAACCGGGACAGGGAACACCGGGGAGCTGTTTTTT	CASSLTGTGNTGELFF
TRBJ2-7	TRBV6-5	once	TRBD1	TGTGCCAGCACTCTTTACAGGGGTCCCTCCTACGAGCAGTACTTC	CASTLYRGPSYEQYF
TRBJ1-5	TRBV28	.	.	TGTGCCAGCAGACCCCTCGGGGGACGGAGCAATCAGCCCCAGCATTTT	CASRPLGGRSNQPQHF
TRBJ2-7	TRBV5-1	.	.	TGCGCCAGCAGTATGGAGGGGACCTACGAGCAGTACTTC	CASSMEGTYEQYF
TRBJ2-7	TRBV11-2	once	TRBD1	TGTGCCAGCAGCTTCGACAGGGGGATGGGCGAGCAGTACTTC	CASSFDRGMGEQYF
TRBJ2-3	TRBV5-1	.	TRBD1	TGCGCCAGCAGCTTGGGGGACAGGGGCGGCACAGATACGCAGTATTTT	CASSLGDRGGTDTQYF
TRBJ2-3	TRBV19	.	.	TGTGCCAGTAGTTCCCACAGGGTAGATACGCAGTATTTT	CASSSHRVDTQYF
TRBJ1-3	TRBV2	once	.	TGTGCCAGCAGTGAGGGACCTGGAGGGGGAAACACCATATATTTT	CASSEGPGGGNTIYF
TRBJ2-7	TRBV10-3	once	.	TGTGCCATCAGTGGGACCCCGCGGGCGACCTACGAGCAGTACTTC	CAISGTPRATYEQYF
TRBJ1-2	TRBV6-5	.	.	TGTGCCAGCACTCGGGGGGCGGGCGGCTACACCTTC	CASTRGAGGYTF
TRBJ2-7	TRBV11-2	.	.	TGTGCCAGCAATCGCGGTGGGGGCCCCTACGAGCAGTACTTC	CASNRGGGPYEQYF
TRBJ2-2	TRBV2	.	.	TGTGCCAGCCGGAAGGAGGGCAGGGACACCGGGGAGCTGTTTTTT	CASRKEGRDTGELFF
TRBJ2-4	TRBV7-2	once	.	TGTGCCAGCCGGGACCTAGCAGCCAAAAACATTCAGTACTTC	CASRDLAAKNIQYF
TRBJ2-7	TRBV5-1	.	.	TGCGCCAGCAGCTTGAATCTGGTTAACTACGAGCAGTACTTC	CASSLNLVNYEQYF
TRBJ1-1	TRBV2	.	.	TGTGCCAGCAATCCGGATATGAACACTGAAGCTTTCTTT	CASNPDMNTEAFF
TRBJ2-3	TRBV19	.	.	TGTGCCAGTAGTATCCGGGACAACACAGATACGCAGTATTTT	CASSIRDNTDTQYF
TRBJ2-7	TRBV5-1	few	TRBD2	TGCGCCAGCAGCTCAGGACTAGCGGGCACCTACGAGCAGTACTTC	CASSSGLAGTYEQYF
TRBJ1-1	TRBV10-3	.	TRBD1	TGTGCCATCAGTGATTGGCAGGGGGCAAGGAACACTGAAGCTTTCTTT	CAISDWQGARNTEAFF
TRBJ2-7	TRBV28	.	.	TGTGCCAGCATTCCTCCCGGGTTCTCTAGAACAGATTACGAGCAGTACTTC	CASIPPGFSRTDYEQYF
TRBJ2-1	TRBV19	.	.	TGTGCCAGTAGCCTTAGGACAGGGAGGGGCTACAATGAGCAGTTCTTC	CASSLRTGRGYNEQFF
TRBJ2-7	TRBV29-1	once	.	TGCAGCGTTGAAGATTGGGCGAGTTACGAGCAGTACTTC	CSVEDWASYEQYF
TRBJ2-5	TRBV19	.	TRBD2	TGTGCCAGTCGTAATGGGCGGGAGAAAGAGACCCAGTACTTC	CASRNGREKETQYF
TRBJ1-5	TRBV27	.	.	TGTGCCAGCAGTTTCCTTGGTGATCAGCCCCAGCATTTT	CASSFLGDQPQHF
TRBJ2-7	TRBV6-6	.	TRBD1	TGTGCCAGCAGTTACCTAGGACAGGCCTACGAGCAGTACTTC	CASSYLGQAYEQYF
TRBJ2-7	TRBV5-1	.	.	TGCGCCAGCAGCTTGGACTACCATGCCTACGAGCAGTACTTC	CASSLDYHAYEQYF